The 24 T cell receptor beta chains below come from one sample, sequenced in a study of T-cell memory formation after mild COVID-19. A single record per CDR3 protein comes from TCRdb applying MiXCR to the 5' RACE reads. The table includes about 210,000 distinct CDR3 sequences, about 11% detected once. The source material was PBMCs or a T cell subset sorted from them (not recorded which). All receptors derive from a man between 18 and 35 years old who had mild COVID-19 (a few samples of this study predate the infection). Cell type and time point are not known.

The gene calls are TRBV7-2 and TRBJ2-4; a possible D gene is TRBD2 (6 bases). The germline V gene encodes CDR1 SGHTA and CDR2 FQGNSA. The CDR3 runs 17 residues. Between the trimmed V and J ends, which lost 5 bases and 0 bases, there was a span of 17 bases. The CDR3 DNA is TGTGCCAGCAGCCCCCAAAGGCGGGATTTAGCCAAAAACATTCAGTACTTC. Protein: CASSPQRRDLAKNIQYF.

This clonotype was picked up a small number of times. The CDR3 region has the DNA TGTGCCAGCAGTTCCCACAGCCTTGATACGCAGTATTTT. It is translated as CASSSHSLDTQYF. The chain links TRBV27 to TRBJ2-3; D gene unclear. CDR3 length: 13 amino acids. Germline CDR1 reads MNHEY; CDR2 reads SMNVEV (reference sequence). Trimming shortened V by 4 bases and J by 6 bases, and 11 bases separated the two germline ends.

The rearrangement uses TRBV30 and TRBJ1-2; the D gene is possibly TRBD1 (6 bases). CDR3 length: 12 amino acids. Germline V lookup: CDR1 GTSNPN, CDR2 SVGIG (reference sequence). V lost 2 bases, J lost 8 bases, and 12 bases lay in between. The CDR3 loop reads CAWSMQTGGYTF. DNA of the CDR3: TGTGCCTGGAGTATGCAAACAGGGGGCTACACCTTC. Using reference TRBV30 and TRBJ1-2 for the parts outside the CDR3, the full variable domain is SQTIHQWPATLVQPVGSPLSLECTVEGTSNPNLYWYRQAAGRGLQLLFYSVGIGQISSEVPQNLSASRPQDRQFILSSKKLLLSDSGFYLCAWSMQTGGYTFGSGTRLTVV.

This clonotype was counted only a few times. This chain links TRBV7-2 with TRBJ2-7; the D gene could be TRBD1 or TRBD2 (5 bases each). The CDR3 covers 14 residues. The germline V and J ends were trimmed by 7 bases and 5 bases, with 18 bases remaining between them. Germline-derived CDR1 and CDR2 are SGHTA and FQGNSA. CDR3 region: CASTWGPSNDEQYF. The CDR3 coding sequence is TGTGCCAGCACCTGGGGACCGTCTAATGACGAGCAGTACTTC.

Comment on this clonotype: Sequence at one end of the junction differs from germline and may be a read error. The genes are TRBV20-1 and TRBJ1-2; possibly TRBD1 for D (6 bases). The length of the CDR3 is 14 residues. Germline CDR1 is DFQATT and CDR2 is SNEGSKA (reference sequence). CDR3 DNA: TGCAGTGCGAGAGCAGGGGCGACTAACTATGGCTACACCTTC. This translates into CSARAGATNYGYTF.

This clonotype was seen a few times. The rearrangement links TRBV20-1 to TRBJ2-5, with D tentatively TRBD2 (6 bases). Germline V CDR1 and CDR2: DFQATT, SNEGSKA (reference sequence). The CDR3 length is 13 residues. V lost 3 bases and J lost 4, with 12 bases in between. CDR3 coding DNA: TGCAGTGCTAGGATTAGCGGTGGAGAGACCCAGTACTTC. Protein: CSARISGGETQYF.

This clonotype was counted only a few times. The chain has TRBV11-2 and TRBJ2-2; TRBD2 aligns across 7 bases. The CDR3 is 16 residues long. The V gene's germline CDR1 is SGHAT and CDR2 FQNNGV. J gave up 6 bases and V 5 bases, and 12 bases lay outside the gene matches. CDR3: CASSPGGGVTPGELFF. CDR3 in DNA: TGTGCCAGCAGCCCGGGAGGCGGGGTAACCCCCGGGGAGCTGTTTTTT.

The V call is TRBV7-9, the J call TRBJ1-1; perhaps TRBD1 as D (5 bases). V shed 5 bases and J shed 4 bases, with 14 bases lying between them. Germline CDR1 SEHNR, CDR2 FQNEAQ (reference sequence). The CDR3 totals 14 residues. The CDR3 bases are TGTGCCAGCAGCCGCCAGGGAGGAAGCACTGAAGCTTTCTTT. Its translation is CASSRQGGSTEAFF.

This clonotype has a count of ten or more. The chain carries TRBV7-6 and TRBJ2-2; D perhaps matches TRBD2 (5 bases). Germline CDR1 reads SGHVS; CDR2 reads FNYEAQ. Trimming removed 2 bases at V and 6 bases at J, with 19 bases between. The CDR3 has 17 residues. CDR3 residues: CASSLFLSSVGAGELFF. The CDR3 region has the DNA TGTGCCAGCAGCTTATTCTTATCGTCGGTCGGGGCCGGGGAGCTGTTTTTT.

In its sample, this clonotype was seen a few times. V is TRBV28 and J is TRBJ2-3; maybe TRBD2 (5 bases). Germline CDR1 and CDR2: MDHEN and SYDVKM. The CDR3 sequence is 16 residues long. Trimming stripped 5 bases from V and 6 bases from J, with 21 bases between. CDR3 protein: CASSQNTGVSGDTQYF. Written as DNA, the CDR3 is TGTGCCAGCAGTCAGAACACCGGCGTCTCGGGGGATACGCAGTATTTT.

This sequence joins TRBV20-1 and TRBJ1-4; D not resolved. V was clipped by 5 bases and J by 7 bases, with 17 bases between them. This CDR3 has 14 amino acids. Germline values: CDR1 DFQATT, CDR2 SNEGSKA (reference sequence). The CDR3 DNA reads as TGCAGTGCTGGGCACGGGCGCCGAGGTGAAAAACTGTTTTTT. This encodes CSAGHGRRGEKLFF.

This clonotype was seen ten or more times. This chain links TRBV18 with TRBJ2-1; either TRBD1 or TRBD2 may fit D (5 bases each). CDR1 is KGHSH and CDR2 is LQKENI in the germline V gene. This CDR3 contains 15 residues. V was pared by 3 bases and J by 12 bases, with 21 bases between. The CDR3 loop reads CASSPGPDGAIAQFF. In DNA, the CDR3 is TGTGCCAGCTCACCGGGTCCCGACGGGGCAATCGCGCAGTTCTTC.

The J gene is TRBJ2-4, the V gene TRBV28; D is uncertain. The CDR3 is 14 amino acids. V was clipped by 6 bases and J by 1 base, with 10 bases between them. Germline V gene sequence: CDR1 MDHEN, CDR2 SYDVKM. The chain's CDR3 is CASRNPGAKNIQYF. CDR3 sequence (DNA): TGTGCCAGCAGAAACCCGGGTGCCAAAAACATTCAGTACTTC. Supplemented by reference TRBV28 and TRBJ2-4, the full variable domain reads DVKVTQSSRYLVKRTGEKVFLECVQDMDHENMFWYRQDPGLGLRLIYFSYDVKMKEKGDIPEGYSVSREKKERFSLILESASTNQTSMYLCASRNPGAKNIQYFGAGTRLSVL.

This clonotype was detected many times. J is TRBJ2-2 and V is TRBV7-7, with 8 positions matching TRBD2. In germline, CDR1 is SSHAT, CDR2 FNYEAQ (reference sequence). The CDR3 is 16 residues long. The trim removed 4 bases at V and 0 bases at J, leaving 4 bases unmatched. CDR3: CASSSRLATNTGELFF. The CDR3 DNA reads TGTGCCAGCAGCTCTCGACTAGCGACGAACACCGGGGAGCTGTTTTTT.

The chain recombines TRBV7-2 with TRBJ2-7; D ambiguous. The CDR3 runs to 13 residues. From germline, CDR1 is SGHTA and CDR2 FQGNSA. Trimming removed 5 bases from V and 2 bases from J, with 10 bases in between. CDR3 protein: CASSISYPYEQYV. CDR3 DNA: TGTGCCAGCAGCATAAGTTACCCCTACGAGCAGTACGTC.

This clonotype occurred a few times. The chain recombines TRBV4-3 with TRBJ2-3; TRBD2 matches 7 bases. Germline V lookup: CDR1 LGHNA, CDR2 YSLEER. The length of the CDR3 is 17 residues. After removal of 1 base from V and 0 bases from J, the junction contained 7 bases not matched to a gene. The CDR3 spells CASSQGVRGSSTDTQYF. In nucleotides, the CDR3 is TGCGCCAGCAGCCAAGGGGTGCGGGGGTCTAGCACAGATACGCAGTATTTT.

This clonotype was seen many times. This chain links TRBV5-1 with TRBJ1-1; D is unclear. There are 11 residues in the CDR3. V was pared by 2 bases and J by 2 bases, with 1 base between. The V gene's germline CDR1 is SGHRS and CDR2 YFSETQ. In DNA, the CDR3 is TGCGCCAGCAGCTTTAACACTGAAGCTTTCTTT. Its translation: CASSFNTEAFF.

In its sample, this clonotype was seen a few times. The V and J genes are TRBV28 and TRBJ2-7, with D possibly TRBD1 on 5 matching bases. Trimming left V 1 base short and J 2 bases short, with 9 bases between. The CDR3 length is 14 residues. Germline loops: CDR1 MDHEN, CDR2 SYDVKM. The CDR3 reads CASSLSGYPYEQYV. The CDR3 DNA is TGTGCCAGCAGTTTATCAGGGTACCCCTACGAGCAGTACGTC.

V gene TRBV5-1 combines with J gene TRBJ2-5; 14 bases match TRBD2. The junction had 2 bases not matched to a gene; V was cut back by 4 bases and J by 3 bases. The CDR3 runs 15 residues. Germline loops: CDR1 SGHRS, CDR2 YFSETQ. The CDR3 here is CASSPGLAGEETQYF. As DNA, the CDR3 is TGCGCCAGCAGCCCGGGACTAGCGGGGGAAGAGACCCAGTACTTC.

This clonotype was found a few times. The genes are TRBV12-3 or TRBV12-4 and TRBJ2-7; D uncertain. V lost 3 bases and J lost 3, with 9 bases in between. The CDR3 runs to 13 residues. DNA of the CDR3: TGTGCCAGCAGTTTCTCGGCCAGCTACGAGCAGTACGTC. It codes for CASSFSASYEQYV.

The gene calls are TRBV9 and TRBJ2-2; 9 bases line up with TRBD1. The CDR3 consists of 18 residues. The V gene end was trimmed by 3 bases and the J gene end by 5 bases; junction bases not matched to a gene: 14. Germline V gene lookup returns CDR1 SGDLS and CDR2 YYNGEE. The CDR3: CASSATAYRTGDTGELFF. The CDR3 nucleotides are TGTGCCAGCAGCGCAACGGCTTACAGGACAGGGGATACCGGGGAGCTGTTTTTT.

There are a few counts of this clonotype. V is TRBV7-2 and J is TRBJ2-5; 7 bases map to TRBD1. The CDR3 extends over 14 amino acids. V shed 5 bases, J shed 1 base, and the junction held 4 bases outside the gene matches. CDR1 is SGHTA, CDR2 FQGNSA, per germline. CDR3 sequence (DNA): TGTGCCAGCAGCCCCCGACAGGGCCAAGAGACCCAGTACTTC. Amino acid sequence: CASSPRQGQETQYF.

The V and J genes are TRBV3-1 and TRBJ2-5; D might be TRBD1 or TRBD2, each matching 6 bases. CDR3 length: 14 amino acids. Germline-derived CDR1 and CDR2 are LGHDT and YNNKEL (reference sequence). V lost 2 bases, J lost 4 bases, and 11 bases lay in between. The DNA for the CDR3 is TGTGCCAGCAGCCAATCGGGGGCGAGAGAGACCCAGTACTTC. Its translation is CASSQSGARETQYF.

This clonotype was counted only a few times. The chain joins TRBV7-6 to TRBJ2-1, with 9 bases aligning to TRBD1. CDR1 and CDR2 (germline): SGHVS, FNYEAQ. The J segment lost 9 bases and the V segment lost 2 bases, leaving 8 bases of the junction unmatched. The CDR3 totals 15 residues. The CDR3: CASSLMGQGISEQFF. The DNA of the CDR3 is TGTGCCAGCAGCTTAATGGGACAGGGCATTAGTGAGCAGTTCTTC.